This T cell receptor (beta chain) originates from a study of blood T cells in healthy people across ages. Sample-barcoded 5' priming and a J-beta primer mix drove a second PCR of roughly 7 to 11 cycles. TCRdb ran MiXCR on the 5' RACE reads and lists one entry per CDR3 protein. There are around 1,700,000 distinct CDR3 sequences in the sample; roughly 28% occur only once, and 7.7% lies in the top ten. This clonotype was observed many times. The length of the CDR3 is 15 residues. V trimming: 6 bases; J trimming: 5 bases; junction bases outside the gene matches: 8. The source is a woman aged 25 to 39 in good health. Sequencing was carried out using blood. The chain uses TRBV12-3 or TRBV12-4 and TRBJ2-5, with TRBD2 matching 11 bases. CDR3 sequence: CASSRTSGRRETQYF. DNA of the CDR3: TGTGCCAGCAGCCGCACTAGCGGGAGAAGGGAGACCCAGTACTTC.